The clone carrying this T cell receptor beta chain turned up a few times. The antigen is not known. The identical CDR3 is also encoded by other nucleotide sequences in the sample. This sample was taken from a study of memory CD4+ T cells and cytomegalovirus serostatus. How the authors handled the data: After removing out-of-frame reads, millions of distinct TCRbeta sequences remained. The repertoire was sequenced with immunoSEQ multiplex PCR; TCRdb's copy has only in-frame clones and lacks some. That table is the source of V, J and clone size, and D and trimming were worked out from the DNA. The sample includes under 45,000 clones, 65% to 80% seen only once; the top ten take 0.55% to 0.6%. Study-wide points: The CMV-associated TCR signature appears largely within the CD4+ memory repertoire.

The sort gate was single viable CD3+CD4+CD8-CD45RO+ cells for memory CD4+ T cells. The sequenced sample consisted of memory CD4+ T cells from blood. This sequence originates from an adult in good health and CMV-seronegative.

The CDR3 here is CASSLGVGETQYF. The CDR3 DNA is TGTGCCAGCAGCTTGGGGGTAGGGGAGACCCAGTACTTC. The chain couples TRBV5-6 to TRBJ2-5; D uncertain. Per the germline V gene, CDR1 is SGHDT and CDR2 is YYEEEE. V was clipped by 0 bases and J by 5 bases, with 8 bases between them. The CDR3 loop spans 13 amino acids.